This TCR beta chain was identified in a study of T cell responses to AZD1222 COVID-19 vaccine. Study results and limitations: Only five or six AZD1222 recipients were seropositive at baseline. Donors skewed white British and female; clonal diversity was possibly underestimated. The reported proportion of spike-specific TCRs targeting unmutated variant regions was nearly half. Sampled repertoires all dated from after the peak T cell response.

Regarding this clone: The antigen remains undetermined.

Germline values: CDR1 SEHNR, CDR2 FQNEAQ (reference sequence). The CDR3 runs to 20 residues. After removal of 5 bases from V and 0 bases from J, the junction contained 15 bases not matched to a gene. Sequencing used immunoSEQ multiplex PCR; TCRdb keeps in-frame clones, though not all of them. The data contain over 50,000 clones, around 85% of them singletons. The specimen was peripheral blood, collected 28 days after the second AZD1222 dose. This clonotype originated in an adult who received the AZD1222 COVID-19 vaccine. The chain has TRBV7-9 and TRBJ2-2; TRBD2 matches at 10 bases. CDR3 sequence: CASSTRGLAGEVPNTGELFF. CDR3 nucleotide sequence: TGTGCCAGCAGCACTAGGGGCCTAGCGGGAGAAGTGCCGAACACCGGGGAGCTGTTTTTT.